This passage covers 9 T cell receptor beta chains from one sample sequenced in a study of blood T cell repertoires in COVID-19. Only in-frame clones appear in the TCRdb table, and some are missing; sequencing was by immunoSEQ multiplex PCR. The data contain 100,000 to 140,000 clones, about three quarters of them singletons. Sequencing was performed on peripheral blood. These receptors were collected from a man between 65 and 80 years old with acute or convalescent COVID-19.

This chain's CDR3 is CASSEMTNRVGYTF. CDR3 DNA: TGTGCCAGCAGTGAAATGACTAATCGGGTTGGCTACACCTTC. The chain joins TRBV6-1 to TRBJ1-2; no definite D call. The CDR3 totals 14 residues. The V gene lost 2 bases and the J gene lost 7 bases, with 14 bases spanning the gap. The germline gives CDR1 MNHNS, CDR2 SASEGT.

The chain combines TRBV5-1 with TRBJ2-5; D is perhaps TRBD2 (5 bases). V gave up 3 bases and J gave up 13 bases, with 19 bases separating them. There are 13 residues in the CDR3. Germline V gene sequence: CDR1 SGHRS, CDR2 YFSETQ. CDR3 amino acids: CASSWGGEGQLYF. CDR3 DNA: TGCGCCAGCAGCTGGGGTGGCGAGGGCCAGTTGTACTTC.

V is TRBV7-2 and J is TRBJ1-4; D not resolved. The CDR3 length is 16 residues. Germline CDR1 SGHTA, CDR2 FQGNSA. V was clipped by 4 bases and J by 7 bases, with 19 bases between them. CDR3 protein: CASSYFDTAGGEKLFF. DNA for the CDR3: TGTGCCAGCAGCTATTTTGACACAGCCGGAGGTGAAAAACTGTTTTTT.

The chain joins TRBV19 to TRBJ1-5; perhaps TRBD1 as D (6 bases). The ends were cut back, 3 bases at V and 0 bases at J, with 12 bases in the middle. The CDR3 consists of 16 residues. Germline V CDR1 and CDR2: LNHDA, SQIVND (reference sequence). In DNA form, the CDR3 reads TGTGCCAGTAGTATGATGGCAGGGGCTAGCAATCAGCCCCAGCATTTT. This gives the protein CASSMMAGASNQPQHF.

Comments on this clone: In the same sample, other DNA sequences code for this CDR3. The rearrangement links TRBV18 to TRBJ1-1; unclear D gene. This CDR3 region has 13 residues. In germline, CDR1 is KGHSH, CDR2 LQKENI. Trimming cost V 2 bases and J 1 base, with 5 bases left between them. The CDR3 spells CASSPTENTEAFF. The CDR3 region has the DNA TGTGCCAGCTCACCAACAGAGAACACTGAAGCTTTCTTT.

This chain connects TRBV5-4 to TRBJ1-3; D might be TRBD1 (5 bases). This CDR3 contains 14 residues. The V gene lost 2 bases and the J gene lost 2 bases, with 8 bases spanning the gap. Germline CDR1 SGHNT, CDR2 YYREEE (reference sequence). Written as DNA, the CDR3 is TGTGCCAGCAGCTTAGGGGCAGCTGGAAACACCATATATTTT. It codes for CASSLGAAGNTIYF.

The chain joins TRBV3-1 (or the pseudogene TRBV3-2) to TRBJ1-2; TRBD1 aligns across 7 bases. This CDR3 contains 17 residues. V shed 4 bases, J shed 2 bases, and the junction held 13 bases outside the gene matches. Germline values: CDR1 LGHDT, CDR2 YNNKEL (reference sequence). The CDR3: CASSPPRYGTENYGYTF. CDR3 DNA: TGTGCCAGCAGCCCCCCAAGGTATGGGACAGAAAACTATGGCTACACCTTC.

The CDR3 DNA follows: TGTGCCAGTAGTATAGAGGAGACAGGTTTCTACGAGCAGTACTTC. Amino acid sequence: CASSIEETGFYEQYF. The V call is TRBV19, the J call TRBJ2-7; weak D call: TRBD1 (6 bases). CDR3 length: 15 residues. Between the trimmed V and J ends, which lost 0 bases and 3 bases, there was a span of 12 bases. In germline, CDR1 is LNHDA, CDR2 SQIVND (reference sequence).

The J gene is TRBJ1-1, the V gene TRBV6-5; no reliable D call. Germline V gene data show CDR1 as MNHEY and CDR2 as SVGAGI. This CDR3 has 14 residues. V was cut by 6 bases and J by 0 bases, with 11 bases left in between. This CDR3 is CASSPGGMNTEAFF. For the CDR3, the DNA is TGTGCCAGCAGCCCGGGAGGAATGAACACTGAAGCTTTCTTT.